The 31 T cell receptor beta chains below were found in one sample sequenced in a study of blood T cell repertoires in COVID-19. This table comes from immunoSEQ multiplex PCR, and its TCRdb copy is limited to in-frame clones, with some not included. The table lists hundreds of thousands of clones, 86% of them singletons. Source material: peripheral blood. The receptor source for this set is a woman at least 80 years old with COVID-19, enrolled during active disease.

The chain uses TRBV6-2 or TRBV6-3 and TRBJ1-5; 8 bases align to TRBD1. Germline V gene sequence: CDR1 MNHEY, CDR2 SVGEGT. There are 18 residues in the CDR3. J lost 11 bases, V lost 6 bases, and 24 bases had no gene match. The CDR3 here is CASSSLRKGTGPRRAQHF. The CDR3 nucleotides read TGTGCCAGCAGCTCGTTACGCAAGGGGACAGGTCCGAGAAGAGCCCAGCATTTT.

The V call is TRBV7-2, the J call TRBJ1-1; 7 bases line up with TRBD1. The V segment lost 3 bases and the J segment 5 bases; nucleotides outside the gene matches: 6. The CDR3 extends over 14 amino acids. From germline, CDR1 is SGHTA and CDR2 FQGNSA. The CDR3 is CASSFNRGRTEAFF. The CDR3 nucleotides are TGTGCCAGCAGCTTCAACAGGGGAAGAACTGAAGCTTTCTTT. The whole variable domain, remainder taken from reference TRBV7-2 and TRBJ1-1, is GAGVSQSPSNKVTEKGKDVELRCDPISGHTALYWYRQSLGQGLEFLIYFQGNSAPDKSGLPSDRFSAERTGGSVSTLTIQRTQQEDSAVYLCASSFNRGRTEAFFGQGTRLTVV.

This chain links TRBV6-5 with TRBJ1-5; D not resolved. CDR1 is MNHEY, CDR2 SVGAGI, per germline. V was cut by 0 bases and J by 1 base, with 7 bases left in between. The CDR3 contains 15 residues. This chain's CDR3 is CASSYSSLSNQPQHF. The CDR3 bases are TGTGCCAGCAGTTACTCGAGTCTGAGCAATCAGCCCCAGCATTTT.

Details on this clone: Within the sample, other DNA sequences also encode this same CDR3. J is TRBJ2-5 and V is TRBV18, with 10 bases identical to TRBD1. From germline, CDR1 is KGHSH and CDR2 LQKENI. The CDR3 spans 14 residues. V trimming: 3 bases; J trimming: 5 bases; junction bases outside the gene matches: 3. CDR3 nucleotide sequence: TGTGCCAGCTCACCGCAGGGACAGGGGGAGACCCAGTACTTC. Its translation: CASSPQGQGETQYF.

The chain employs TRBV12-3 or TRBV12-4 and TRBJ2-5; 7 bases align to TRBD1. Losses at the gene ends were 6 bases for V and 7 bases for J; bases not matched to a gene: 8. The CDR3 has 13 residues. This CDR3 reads CASRPRSGGTQYF. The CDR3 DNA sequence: TGTGCCAGCAGGCCTAGATCAGGGGGGACCCAGTACTTC.

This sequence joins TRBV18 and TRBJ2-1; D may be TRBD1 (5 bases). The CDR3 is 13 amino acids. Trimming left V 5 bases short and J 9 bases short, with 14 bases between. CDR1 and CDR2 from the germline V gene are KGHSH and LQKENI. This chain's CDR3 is CASSSGREGEQFF. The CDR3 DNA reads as TGTGCCAGCTCATCGGGCAGGGAAGGTGAGCAGTTCTTC. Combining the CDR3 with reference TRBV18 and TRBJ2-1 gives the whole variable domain NAGVMQNPRHLVRRRGQEARLRCSPMKGHSHVYWYRQLPEEGLKFMVYLQKENIIDESGMPKERFSAEFPKEGPSILRIQQVVRGDSAAYFCASSSGREGEQFFGPGTRLTVL.

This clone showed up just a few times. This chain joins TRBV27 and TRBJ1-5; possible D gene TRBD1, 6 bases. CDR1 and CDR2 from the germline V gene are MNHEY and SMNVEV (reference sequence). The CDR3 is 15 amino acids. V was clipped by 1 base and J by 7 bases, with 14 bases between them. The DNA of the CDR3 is TGTGCCAGCAGTTTATGGCGGGGGGCTGACCAGCCCCAGCATTTT. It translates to CASSLWRGADQPQHF.

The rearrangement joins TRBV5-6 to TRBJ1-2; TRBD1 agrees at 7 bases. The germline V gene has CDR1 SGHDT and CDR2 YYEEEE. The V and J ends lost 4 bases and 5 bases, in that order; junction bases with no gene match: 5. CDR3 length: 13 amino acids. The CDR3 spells CASSRDRVYGYTF. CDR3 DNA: TGTGCCAGCAGCCGAGACAGGGTGTATGGCTACACCTTC.

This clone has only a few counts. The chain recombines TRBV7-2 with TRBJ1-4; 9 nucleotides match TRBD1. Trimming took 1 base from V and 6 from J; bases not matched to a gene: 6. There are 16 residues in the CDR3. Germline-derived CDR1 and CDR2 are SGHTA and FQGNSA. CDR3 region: CASSLGYRTGDEKLFF. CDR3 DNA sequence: TGTGCCAGCAGCTTAGGTTATAGGACAGGGGATGAAAAACTGTTTTTT.

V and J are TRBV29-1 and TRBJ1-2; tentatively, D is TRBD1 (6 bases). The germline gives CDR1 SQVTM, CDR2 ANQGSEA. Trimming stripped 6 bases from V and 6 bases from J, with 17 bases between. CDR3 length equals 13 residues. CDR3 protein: CSVQGGSGDGYTF. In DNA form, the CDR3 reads TGCAGCGTCCAAGGGGGAAGTGGGGATGGCTACACCTTC.

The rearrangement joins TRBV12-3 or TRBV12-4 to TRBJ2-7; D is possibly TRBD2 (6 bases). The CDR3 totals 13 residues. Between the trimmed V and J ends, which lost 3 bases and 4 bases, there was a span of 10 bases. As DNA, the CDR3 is TGTGCCAGCAGTTTGGGGGGACCTTACGAGCAGTACGTC. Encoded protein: CASSLGGPYEQYV.

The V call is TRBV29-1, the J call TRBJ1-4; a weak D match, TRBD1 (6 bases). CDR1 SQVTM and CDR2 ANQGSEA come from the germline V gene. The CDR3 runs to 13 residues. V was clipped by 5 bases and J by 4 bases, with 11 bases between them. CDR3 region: CSVTGTYNEKLFF. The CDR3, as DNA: TGCAGCGTTACCGGGACATATAATGAAAAACTGTTTTTT.

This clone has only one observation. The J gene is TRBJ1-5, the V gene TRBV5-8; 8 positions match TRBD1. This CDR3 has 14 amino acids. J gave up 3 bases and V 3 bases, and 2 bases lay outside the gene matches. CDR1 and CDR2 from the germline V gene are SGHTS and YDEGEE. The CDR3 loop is CASSYRGDNQPQHF. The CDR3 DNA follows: TGTGCCAGCAGCTACAGGGGGGACAATCAGCCCCAGCATTTT.

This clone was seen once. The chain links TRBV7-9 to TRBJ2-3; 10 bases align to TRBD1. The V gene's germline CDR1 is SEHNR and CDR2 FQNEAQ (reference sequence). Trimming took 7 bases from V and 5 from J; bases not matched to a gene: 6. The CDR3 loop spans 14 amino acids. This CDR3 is CASIDRGRVDTQYF. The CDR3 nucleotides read TGTGCCAGCATCGACAGGGGGCGGGTAGATACGCAGTATTTT.

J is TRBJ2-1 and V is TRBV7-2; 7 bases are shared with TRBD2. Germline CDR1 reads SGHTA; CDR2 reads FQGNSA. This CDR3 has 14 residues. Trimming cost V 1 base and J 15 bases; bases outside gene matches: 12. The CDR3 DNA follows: TGTGCCAGCAGCTTAGTAGCGGGTGCCGTCTTTTGGTTCTTC. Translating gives CASSLVAGAVFWFF.

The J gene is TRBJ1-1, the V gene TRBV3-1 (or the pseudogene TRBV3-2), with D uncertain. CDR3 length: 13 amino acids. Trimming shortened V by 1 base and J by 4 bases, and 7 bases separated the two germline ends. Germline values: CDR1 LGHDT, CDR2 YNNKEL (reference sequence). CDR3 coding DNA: TGTGCCAGCAGCCAAGCGGCGGGCACTGAAGCTTTCTTT. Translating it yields CASSQAAGTEAFF.

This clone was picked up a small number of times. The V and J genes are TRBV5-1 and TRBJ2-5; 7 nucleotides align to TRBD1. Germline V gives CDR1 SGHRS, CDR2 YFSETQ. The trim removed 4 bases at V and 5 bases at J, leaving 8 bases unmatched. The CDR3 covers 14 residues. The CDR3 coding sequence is TGCGCCAGCAGCGCAGGACAGGAGCGGGAGACCCAGTACTTC. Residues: CASSAGQERETQYF.

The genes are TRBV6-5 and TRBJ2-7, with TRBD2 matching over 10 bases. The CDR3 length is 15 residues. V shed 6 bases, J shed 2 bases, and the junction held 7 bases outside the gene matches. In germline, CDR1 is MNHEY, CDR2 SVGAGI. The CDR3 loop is CASSPSGGVPYEQYF. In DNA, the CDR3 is TGTGCCAGCAGCCCGAGCGGGGGGGTTCCCTACGAGCAGTACTTC.

The CDR3 nucleotides are TGCGCCAGCCGACTCGAGGGTCCGAACACCGGGGAGCTGTTTTTT. This gives the protein CASRLEGPNTGELFF. The V call is TRBV5-1, the J call TRBJ2-2, with TRBD2 as a possible D gene (5 bases). V lost 7 bases to trimming and J lost 0 bases, with 13 bases between them. The CDR3 consists of 15 residues. Germline V gene data show CDR1 as SGHRS and CDR2 as YFSETQ.

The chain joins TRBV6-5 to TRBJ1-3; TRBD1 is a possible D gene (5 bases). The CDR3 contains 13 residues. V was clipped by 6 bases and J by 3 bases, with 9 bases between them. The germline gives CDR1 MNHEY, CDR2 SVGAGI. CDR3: CASSGDFGNTIYF. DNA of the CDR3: TGTGCCAGCAGCGGGGACTTTGGAAACACCATATATTTT.

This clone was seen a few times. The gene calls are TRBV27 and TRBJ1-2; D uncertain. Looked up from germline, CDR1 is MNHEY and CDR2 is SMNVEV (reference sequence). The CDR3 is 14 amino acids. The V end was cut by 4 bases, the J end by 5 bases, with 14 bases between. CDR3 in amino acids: CASSSGPGRYGYTF. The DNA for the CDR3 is TGTGCCAGCAGTTCAGGCCCAGGCCGGTATGGCTACACCTTC.

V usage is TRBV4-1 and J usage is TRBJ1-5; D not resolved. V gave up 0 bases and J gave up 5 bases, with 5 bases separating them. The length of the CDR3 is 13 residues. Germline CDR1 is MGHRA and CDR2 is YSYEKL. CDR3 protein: CASSQDSYQPQHF. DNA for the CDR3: TGCGCCAGCAGCCAAGACTCCTATCAGCCCCAGCATTTT.

CDR3 DNA: TGTGCCAGCAGCTTTGGGCAGAACACAGATACGCAGTATTTT. It is translated as CASSFGQNTDTQYF. The chain has TRBV7-8 and TRBJ2-3, with D uncertain. With 3 bases removed from V and 2 bases from J, the gap between germline ends came to 9 bases. The CDR3 is made up of 14 amino acids. The germline gives CDR1 SGHVS, CDR2 FQNEAQ. The variable domain in full, completed from reference TRBV7-8 and TRBJ2-3, reads GAGVSQSPRYKVAKRGQDVALRCDPISGHVSLFWYQQALGQGPEFLTYFQNEAQLDKSGLPSDRFFAERPEGSVSTLKIQRTQQEDSAVYLCASSFGQNTDTQYFGPGTRLTVL.

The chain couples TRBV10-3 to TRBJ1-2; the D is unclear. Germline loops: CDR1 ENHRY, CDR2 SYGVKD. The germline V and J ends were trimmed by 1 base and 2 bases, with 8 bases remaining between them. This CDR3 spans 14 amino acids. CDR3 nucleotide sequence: TGTGCCATCAGTGAGTTGGCAGAAAACTATGGCTACACCTTC. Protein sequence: CAISELAENYGYTF.

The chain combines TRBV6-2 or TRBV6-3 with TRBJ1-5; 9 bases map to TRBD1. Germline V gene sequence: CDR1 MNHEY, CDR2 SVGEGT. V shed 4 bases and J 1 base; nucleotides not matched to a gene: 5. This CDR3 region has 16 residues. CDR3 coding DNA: TGTGCCAGCAGTTCGGGGACAGGGTGGAGCAATCAGCCCCAGCATTTT. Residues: CASSSGTGWSNQPQHF.

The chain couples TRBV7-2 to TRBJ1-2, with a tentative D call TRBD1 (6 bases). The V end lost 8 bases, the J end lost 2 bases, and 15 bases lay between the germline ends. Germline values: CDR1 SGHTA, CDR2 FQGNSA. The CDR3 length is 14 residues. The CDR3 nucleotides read TGTGCCAGCGAAAGGGGGGGGACCAACTATGGCTACACCTTC. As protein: CASERGGTNYGYTF.

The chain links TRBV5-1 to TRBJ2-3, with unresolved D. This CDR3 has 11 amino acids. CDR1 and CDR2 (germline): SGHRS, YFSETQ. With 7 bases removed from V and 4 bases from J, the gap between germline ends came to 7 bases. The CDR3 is CASSVADTQYF. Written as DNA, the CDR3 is TGCGCCAGCTCGGTTGCAGATACGCAGTATTTT.

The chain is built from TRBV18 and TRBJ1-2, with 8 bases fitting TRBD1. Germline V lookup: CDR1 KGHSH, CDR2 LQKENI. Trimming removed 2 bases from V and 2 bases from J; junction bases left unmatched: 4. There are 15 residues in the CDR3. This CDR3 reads CASSPGQGRNYGYTF. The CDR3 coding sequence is TGTGCCAGCTCACCAGGACAGGGTAGGAACTATGGCTACACCTTC.

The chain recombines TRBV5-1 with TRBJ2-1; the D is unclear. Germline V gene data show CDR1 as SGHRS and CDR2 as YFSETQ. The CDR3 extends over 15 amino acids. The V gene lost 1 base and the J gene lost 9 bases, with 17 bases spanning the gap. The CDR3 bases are TGCGCCAGCAGCTTGCAACCCTCCCAAAACGGTGAGCAGTTCTTC. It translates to CASSLQPSQNGEQFF.

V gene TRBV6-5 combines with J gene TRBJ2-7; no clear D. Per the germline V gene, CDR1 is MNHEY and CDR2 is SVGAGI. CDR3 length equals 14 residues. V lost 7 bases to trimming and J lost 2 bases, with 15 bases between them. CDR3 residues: CASTSHTEPYEQYF. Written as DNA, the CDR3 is TGTGCCAGCACCTCCCACACAGAGCCCTACGAGCAGTACTTC.

This CDR3 reads CASSESHEAFF. The CDR3 coding sequence is TGCGCCAGCAGTGAGTCACATGAAGCTTTCTTT. The chain has TRBV10-2 and TRBJ1-1; no clear D. The germline V gene encodes CDR1 WSHSY and CDR2 SAAADI. V lost 0 bases, J lost 7 bases, and 3 bases lay in between. The CDR3 has 11 residues.